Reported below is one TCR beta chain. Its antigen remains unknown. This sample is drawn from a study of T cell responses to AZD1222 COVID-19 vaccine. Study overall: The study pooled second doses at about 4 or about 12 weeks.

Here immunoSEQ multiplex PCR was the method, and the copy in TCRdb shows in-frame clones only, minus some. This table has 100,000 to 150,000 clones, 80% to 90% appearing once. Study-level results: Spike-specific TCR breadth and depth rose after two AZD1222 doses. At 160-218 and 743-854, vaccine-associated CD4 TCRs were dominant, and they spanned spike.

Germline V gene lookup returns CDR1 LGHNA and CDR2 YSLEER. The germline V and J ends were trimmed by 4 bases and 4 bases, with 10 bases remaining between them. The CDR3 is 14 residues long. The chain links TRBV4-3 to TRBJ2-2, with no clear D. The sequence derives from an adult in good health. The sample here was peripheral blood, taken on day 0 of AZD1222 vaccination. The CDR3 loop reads CASSPFVTTGELFF. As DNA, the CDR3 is TGCGCCAGCAGCCCCTTCGTGACCACCGGGGAGCTGTTTTTT.